This TCR beta chain was sequenced in a study of CD8 T cells in ankylosing spondylitis. TCRdb redid the calling of the 5' RACE reads with MiXCR, one entry per CDR3 protein. The table lists about 540,000 distinct CDR3 sequences, about 13% of them singletons. About this clonotype itself: What it binds is not known.

This CDR3 spans 15 amino acids. V gave up 0 bases and J gave up 5 bases; unmatched junction bases: 4. The V gene's germline CDR1 is LGHDT and CDR2 YNNKEL (reference sequence). Findings of the study overall: Characteristic of ankylosing spondylitis blood, it appeared, was a TCR beta motif comprising eight highly homologous variants.

This sequence joins TRBV3-1 and TRBJ1-2; 9 bases are shared with TRBD1. This clonotype was obtained from a male donor with ankylosing spondylitis. Sample: blood, either unsorted or a sorted T cell fraction (not recorded which). This CDR3 is CASSQEWTGVYGYTF. Here the CDR3 DNA reads TGTGCCAGCAGCCAAGAATGGACAGGGGTATATGGCTACACCTTC.